This TCR beta chain was identified in a study of OX40 agonist ivuxolimab in advanced cancers. The CDR3 runs to 15 residues. The junction had 6 bases not matched to a gene; V was cut back by 2 bases and J by 2 bases. CDR1 is SGHNT, CDR2 YYREEE, per germline (reference sequence). Using immunoSEQ multiplex PCR, the repertoire was profiled, and TCRdb retains in-frame clones only, with some absent. The profile shows some 100,000 clones, just over 85% of them singletons. This sequence originates from an adult with an advanced solid tumor such as melanoma, head and neck, liver or kidney cancer. The chain carries TRBV5-4 and TRBJ2-7; 8 bases line up with TRBD2. The starting material was CD4+ or CD8+ T cells sorted from blood, obtained in a trial of the OX40 agonist ivuxolimab. CDR3 amino acids: CASSFNLAGTYEQYF. In DNA, the CDR3 is TGTGCCAGCAGCTTTAATCTAGCGGGTACCTACGAGCAGTACTTC. Supplemented by reference TRBV5-4 and TRBJ2-7, the full variable domain reads ETGVTQSPTHLIKTRGQQVTLRCSSQSGHNTVSWYQQALGQGPQFIFQYYREEENGRGNFPPRFSGLQFPNYSSELNVNALELDDSALYLCASSFNLAGTYEQYFGPGTRLTVT.